This T cell receptor (beta chain) derives from a study of identifying expanded T cells in peripheral blood (dated by TCRdb to the late 2010s). For the wider study: Technical replicates were generated by sequencing separate aliquots of the same genomic DNA pool, with four replicates compared pairwise.

TCRbeta CDR3 regions were profiled with the immunoSEQ Assay using bias-controlled multiplex PCR amplification of genomic DNA. In the paper's pipeline: The absolute abundance of each unique TCRbeta CDR3 region was quantified after sequences were collapsed and filtered. Two models were used to test differential abundance: a binomial model (Fisher-equivalent) and a beta-binomial model that adds time-dependent variance fitted from healthy donors. Clones with fewer than 5 combined templates were excluded, and clones with Benjamini-Hochberg FDR below 0.01 were called differentially abundant. The form v = (b*log(k)+a)^2 was used to model beta-binomial variance as a function of total template count across the two samples. TCRdb stores this immuneACCESS table with in-frame sequences only. Part of the clones is absent; in the studies checked, under half of the shortfall reflects unresolved V genes, and no reason is known for the rest. V, J and clone size are taken as reported in that table, and D and trimming were inferred from the DNA itself. The sample table shows around 90,000 clones, and 88% are seen once. The ten largest clones represent around 4.1% of the sample.

No immune events, such as infections, were documented for the healthy donors during the collection period. Blood repertoires from healthy donors were used as a training cohort for calibrating time-dependent variance in a beta-binomial model of differential abundance of T-cell clones. The training cohort included 10 or so healthy donors, of whom 3 were female and 7 were male. The donors were between roughly 25 and 64 years old, with an average age of 43 years. Obtained from a commercial supplier, whole blood was collected from each healthy donor at three time points set around two weeks apart. Genomic DNA was extracted from unsorted whole blood for immunosequencing. The germline V gene encodes CDR1 MDHEN and CDR2 SYDVKM. Measured from the cysteine to the phenylalanine, the CDR3 is 15 residues long. Just CDR3 DNA is preserved here, 45 bases in frame from base 1. V is cut by 1 base and J by 6 bases, and the space between the germline ends is 16 bases.

What the study reported, not specific to this receptor: For all healthy donors, the variance in clone template counts between roughly 2-week samples rose significantly as total template count increased. The binomial model flagged roughly 1.2 differentially abundant clones between technical replicates but 15 to 17 over roughly two weeks and approximately 18 over roughly 4 weeks. Across all healthy-donor time intervals, the beta-binomial model significantly lowered both the number of clones called differentially abundant and the false-positive rate. The authors expected biological variance in healthy repertoires might increase further over much longer intervals such as months to years.

As regards this clone: Its binding antigen is unknown. No base-level quality is on record; no much larger clone is a single base apart.

The chain is encoded by TRBV28 joined to TRBJ2-7; the D gene is possibly TRBD1 or TRBD2, each agreeing over 6 bases. The specimen sequenced was blood. The sequence was obtained from a person between 18 and 75 years old in good health. The DNA is as follows: TGTGCCAGCAGTTTATTTGTCAGGAGGGGGTCCGAGCAGTACTTC. Its translation reads: CASSLFVRRGSEQYF.